This T cell receptor beta chain was found in a study of blood T cell repertoires in COVID-19. In the study overall: Sample material is recorded as cDNA or gDNA derived from T cells, B-cell-depleted T cells, or PBMCs.

The study recruited people aged roughly 18 to 100 years across around 23 US areas. Recovered Cohort 3 donors showed two negative PCRs, clearance, or symptom resolution. In the original processing: It was from reference gene primer amplification that nucleated cell counts were estimated. The table came from immunoSEQ multiplex PCR; TCRdb's copy has only in-frame clones and leaves some out. For V, J and clone size, that table is used; D and trimming come from the DNA. This table holds some 200,000 clones, approximately 78% found once. This CDR3 is 15 amino acids long. V shed 1 base and J shed 5 bases, with 12 bases lying between them. The germline V gene has CDR1 SGHRS and CDR2 YFSETQ.

The genes are TRBV5-1 and TRBJ1-4; D is unresolved. The sequence was obtained from a man aged 40-49 years who had recovered from COVID-19. The specimen was PBMCs or T cells enriched from blood (not recorded which). The CDR3: CASSLRESGNEKLFF. Here the CDR3 DNA reads TGCGCCAGCAGCTTGCGGGAGTCGGGAAATGAAAAACTGTTTTTT.